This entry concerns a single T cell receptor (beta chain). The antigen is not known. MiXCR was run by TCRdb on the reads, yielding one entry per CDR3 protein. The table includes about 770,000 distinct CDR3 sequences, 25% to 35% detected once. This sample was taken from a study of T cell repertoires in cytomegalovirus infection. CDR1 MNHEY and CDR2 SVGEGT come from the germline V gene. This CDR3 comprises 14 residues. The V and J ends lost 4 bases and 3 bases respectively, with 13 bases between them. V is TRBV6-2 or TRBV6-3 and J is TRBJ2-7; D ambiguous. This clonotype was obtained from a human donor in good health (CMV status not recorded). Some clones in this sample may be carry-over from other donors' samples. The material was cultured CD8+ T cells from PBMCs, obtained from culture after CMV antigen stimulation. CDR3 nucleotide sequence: TGTGCCAGCAGTTCCCGGGTCTTAGACTACGAGCAGTACGTC. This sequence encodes CASSSRVLDYEQYV.